This entry concerns a single T cell receptor (beta chain). Its antigen remains unknown. The data stem from a study of T cell clones after liver transplantation. Across the study: A pre-transplant mixed lymphocyte reaction with TCRbeta sequencing defined graft-donor-reactive clones followed in post-transplant blood. Third-party-reactive TCRbeta sequences from pre-transplant mixed lymphocyte reactions served as antigen-independent comparators.

The method was immunoSEQ multiplex PCR; TCRdb's version includes in-frame clones alone and lacks a portion of them. The data show tens of thousands of clones, with 70% to 80% seen just once and approximately 16% held by the top ten. Study-level points and caveats: Post-transplant time points were not standardized, so conclusions are preliminary.

Thawed unstimulated PBMCs were FACS-sorted by CD3, CD4 and CD8 into two populations. Germline loops: CDR1 MNHEY, CDR2 SMNVEV (reference sequence). CDR3 length: 14 residues. V was shortened by 7 bases and J by 0 bases, with 13 bases between the two germline ends. This sequence originates from a human donor who received a liver transplant. The input for sequencing was CD4+ T cells from blood, taken before liver transplant. The chain employs TRBV27 and TRBJ2-7; D perhaps matches TRBD1 (6 bases). CDR3 nucleotides: TGTGCCAGCACTTGGGGCAGGGGCTCCTACGAGCAGTACTTC. It encodes CASTWGRGSYEQYF.